The 32 T cell receptor beta chains below all came from one sample that was sequenced in a study of identical twins. Each CDR3 protein gets one entry after TCRdb re-called the 5' RACE reads with MiXCR. The sample lists about 390,000 distinct CDR3 sequences, about 10% occurring once. The specimen was naive T cells sorted from blood. The receptors here all came from a woman aged 50 to 65 in good health.

The rearrangement uses TRBV3-1 and TRBJ1-5; maybe TRBD1 (5 bases). Deletions cut 0 bases from V and 7 bases from J, with 13 bases between. This CDR3 spans 15 amino acids. The germline gives CDR1 LGHDT, CDR2 YNNKEL (reference sequence). The DNA for the CDR3 is TGTGCCAGCAGCCAAGATCGCGGGGGTGGACAGCCCCAGCATTTT. The encoded protein is CASSQDRGGGQPQHF.

This clonotype was seen a few times. The rearrangement links TRBV2 to TRBJ2-7; D is perhaps TRBD2 (6 bases). Germline values: CDR1 SNHLY, CDR2 FYNNEI. The ends were cut back, 6 bases at V and 6 bases at J, with 12 bases in the middle. The CDR3 extends over 12 amino acids. CDR3 nucleotide sequence: TGTGCCAGCAGGGCGGGGCGGGGCGAGCAGTACTTC. Translated, it gives CASRAGRGEQYF.

The rearrangement links TRBV5-1 to TRBJ1-2, with no clear D. Germline CDR1 and CDR2: SGHRS and YFSETQ. V lost 3 bases and J 3 bases, leaving 12 bases between the germline ends. There are 14 residues in the CDR3. CDR3 DNA sequence: TGCGCCAGCAGCTCATTGGGGAAGGACTATGGCTACACCTTC. This gives the protein CASSSLGKDYGYTF.

V is TRBV24-1 and J is TRBJ1-5; D not certain. Germline values: CDR1 KGHDR, CDR2 SFDVKD. The CDR3 contains 14 residues. The V gene lost 3 bases and the J gene lost 3 bases, with 8 bases spanning the gap. CDR3 amino acids: CATSDGQYNQPQHF. CDR3 DNA sequence: TGTGCCACCAGTGATGGGCAATACAATCAGCCCCAGCATTTT.

In this sample, this clonotype turned up a few times. The V call is TRBV29-1, the J call TRBJ1-2, with 9 bases that match TRBD1. CDR1 and CDR2 from the germline V gene are SQVTM and ANQGSEA. J lost 8 bases, V lost 7 bases, and 5 bases had no gene match. The CDR3 consists of 11 residues. CDR3 protein: CSEDRGGGYTF. CDR3 coding DNA: TGCAGCGAGGACAGGGGAGGCGGCTACACCTTC.

This sequence joins TRBV20-1 and TRBJ2-5; D possibly corresponds to TRBD1 (6 bases). V shed 5 bases and J shed 5 bases, with 9 bases lying between them. CDR3 length equals 11 residues. Germline-derived CDR1 and CDR2 are DFQATT and SNEGSKA (reference sequence). The CDR3 nucleotides read TGCAGTGCTCAGGGGCAGGAGACCCAGTACTTC. It yields the protein CSAQGQETQYF.

This clonotype has at least ten counts. CDR3 protein: CASSFQAGGTDTQYF. The CDR3 nucleotides are TGCGCCAGCAGCTTCCAGGCCGGGGGCACAGATACGCAGTATTTT. This chain connects TRBV5-1 to TRBJ2-3; possible D gene TRBD2, 5 bases. Germline V gives CDR1 SGHRS, CDR2 YFSETQ. V dropped 2 bases and J dropped 1 base, with 11 bases sitting between them. The CDR3 totals 15 residues.

This clonotype turned up a few times. A junction end diverges from the germline sequence, so it may reflect a read error. The chain uses TRBV20-1 and TRBJ2-3; weak D call: TRBD1 (5 bases). This CDR3 spans 12 amino acids. Germline V lookup: CDR1 DFQATT, CDR2 SNEGSKA (reference sequence). The DNA of the CDR3 is TGCAGTGCTAAAAAACAGACAGATACGCAGTCTTTT. Translating gives CSAKKQTDTQSF.

V is TRBV2 and J is TRBJ2-4; 7 bases align to TRBD1. V was pared by 6 bases and J by 0 bases, with 8 bases of the junction left unmatched. Germline V gene data show CDR1 as SNHLY and CDR2 as FYNNEI. This CDR3 spans 16 amino acids. CDR3 region: CASSKGQGVAKNIQYF. CDR3 DNA: TGTGCCAGCAGCAAGGGGCAGGGGGTAGCCAAAAACATTCAGTACTTC.

The rearrangement uses TRBV6-2 or TRBV6-3 and TRBJ2-1; the match to TRBD2 covers 9 bases. The CDR3 contains 15 residues. CDR1 and CDR2 (germline): MNHEY, SVGEGT. J lost 6 bases, V lost 6 bases, and 9 bases had no gene match. CDR3 DNA sequence: TGTGCCAGCAGGGCGGGACTAGCTTTCTCCAATGAGCAGTTCTTC. It specifies CASRAGLAFSNEQFF.

This clonotype was picked up a small number of times. V usage is TRBV28 and J usage is TRBJ1-4; a weak D match, TRBD1 (5 bases). The V gene lost 5 bases and the J gene lost 4 bases, with 11 bases spanning the gap. There are 14 residues in the CDR3. Germline loops: CDR1 MDHEN, CDR2 SYDVKM. The CDR3 region has the DNA TGTGCCAGCAGTCGACCTAGGGGTAATGAAAAACTGTTTTTT. It specifies CASSRPRGNEKLFF.

The genes are TRBV10-3 and TRBJ1-2; D is ambiguous. CDR3 length: 13 amino acids. Germline values: CDR1 ENHRY, CDR2 SYGVKD. Trimming cost V 0 bases and J 5 bases, with 7 bases left between them. The CDR3 sequence is CAISESPLYGYTF. As DNA, the CDR3 is TGTGCCATCAGTGAGTCTCCACTTTATGGCTACACCTTC.

This clonotype was seen repeatedly, ten times or more. A read error may produce the germline difference seen at one junction end. The rearrangement joins TRBV5-1 to TRBJ2-5, with D hard to call. The CDR3 loop spans 12 amino acids. In germline, CDR1 is SGHRS, CDR2 YFSETQ. The CDR3 spells CASSLAGETQYF. The CDR3 DNA follows: TGTGCCAGCAGTCTGGCTGGGGAGACCCAGTACTTC.

This clonotype was observed a few times. The rearrangement links TRBV18 to TRBJ1-1; 7 positions match TRBD1. Germline CDR1 KGHSH, CDR2 LQKENI. The CDR3 has 14 residues. Germline trimming cut 5 bases from V and 6 bases from J; bases unmatched to any gene: 9. Here the CDR3 reads CASSEGQTSAEAFF. CDR3 nucleotide sequence: TGTGCCAGCTCAGAGGGACAGACTTCAGCTGAAGCTTTCTTT.

This clonotype was observed many times. This rearrangement joins TRBV7-9 to TRBJ1-1, with D tentatively TRBD1 (5 bases). V was trimmed by 4 bases and J by 8 bases, leaving 17 bases between them. CDR1 and CDR2 from the germline V gene are SEHNR and FQNEAQ (reference sequence). The CDR3 loop spans 14 amino acids. The CDR3 loop reads CASSSMLGQHEAFF. CDR3 sequence (DNA): TGTGCCAGCAGCTCAATGTTGGGGCAACACGAAGCTTTCTTT.

This clonotype was picked up a small number of times. The chain joins TRBV4-1 to TRBJ2-2; TRBD2 might be the D (5 bases). CDR1 MGHRA and CDR2 YSYEKL come from the germline V gene. This CDR3 contains 17 residues. With 0 bases removed from V and 1 base from J, the gap between germline ends came to 12 bases. The CDR3 coding sequence is TGCGCCAGCAGCCAAGATCGGCTAGCTGAGAACACCGGGGAGCTGTTTTTT. This sequence encodes CASSQDRLAENTGELFF.

This clonotype has a handful of counts. V gene TRBV6-5 combines with J gene TRBJ2-1; TRBD2 agrees at 13 bases. The germline V gene has CDR1 MNHEY and CDR2 SVGAGI. The V segment lost 2 bases and the J segment 9 bases; nucleotides outside the gene matches: 4. The CDR3 is made up of 15 amino acids. CDR3 residues: CASSYGLAGALEQFF. CDR3 nucleotide sequence: TGTGCCAGCAGTTACGGACTAGCGGGAGCCCTTGAGCAGTTCTTC.

V is TRBV29-1 and J is TRBJ2-3, with D hard to call. V was clipped by 4 bases and J by 2 bases, with 7 bases between them. The CDR3 consists of 12 residues. Per the germline V gene, CDR1 is SQVTM and CDR2 is ANQGSEA. The CDR3 nucleotides are TGCAGCGTTGTATACCTCACAGATACGCAGTATTTT. This gives the protein CSVVYLTDTQYF.

The rearrangement joins TRBV11-3 to TRBJ2-1; 10 bases are a match to TRBD2. In germline, CDR1 is SGHNT, CDR2 YENEEA. V lost 1 base, J lost 6 bases, and 9 bases stayed unmatched. The CDR3 runs to 17 residues. The CDR3 DNA follows: TGTGCCAGCAGCTTAGTCCTTACTAGCGGGGAGGGCAATGAGCAGTTCTTC. Amino acids: CASSLVLTSGEGNEQFF.

There are a few counts of this clonotype. V and J are TRBV29-1 and TRBJ2-1; 10 bases align to TRBD1. Trimming at V came to 7 bases and at J to 6 bases, leaving 6 bases not matched to a gene. Germline V lookup: CDR1 SQVTM, CDR2 ANQGSEA. The CDR3 totals 13 residues. CDR3 coding DNA: TGCAGCGCAACCGGGACAGGGGTCAATGAGCAGTTCTTC. Its protein product is CSATGTGVNEQFF.

The chain recombines TRBV29-1 with TRBJ2-1; no firm D call. The ends were cut back, 7 bases at V and 7 bases at J, with 11 bases in the middle. Germline lookup yields CDR1 SQVTM and CDR2 ANQGSEA. CDR3 length: 11 residues. As DNA, the CDR3 is TGCAGCGCTGGGGTTTTAAATGAGCAGTTCTTC. As protein: CSAGVLNEQFF.

The rearrangement links TRBV6-6 to TRBJ2-1, with D perhaps TRBD2 (6 bases). V lost 8 bases, J lost 2 bases, and 19 bases lay in between. CDR3 length: 16 residues. Per germline, CDR1 MNHNY and CDR2 SVGAGI (reference sequence). The DNA of the CDR3 is TGTGCCAGCGGGGAGGTCCGGGCGCAGGCCTACAATGAGCAGTTCTTC. Protein sequence: CASGEVRAQAYNEQFF.

The sample holds many counts of this clonotype. The chain has TRBV25-1 and TRBJ2-1, with 10 bases lining up with TRBD2. The CDR3 totals 15 residues. Looked up from germline, CDR1 is MGHDK and CDR2 is SYGVNS. Unmatched junction bases numbered 5, after V lost 4 bases and J lost 5 bases. The CDR3 DNA is TGTGCCAGCAGTGGGGGCCTAGCGGGAGACAATGAGCAGTTCTTC. Translating it yields CASSGGLAGDNEQFF.

The table lists this clonotype with many counts. This chain uses TRBV27 with TRBJ2-7, with TRBD2 matching 7 bases. Per the germline V gene, CDR1 is MNHEY and CDR2 is SMNVEV (reference sequence). V was pared by 5 bases and J by 5 bases, with 15 bases of the junction left unmatched. The CDR3 contains 16 residues. The CDR3 DNA reads as TGTGCCAGCAGTCCCAGCCAGCGGGGACGACTTGACGAGCAGTACTTC. This codes for CASSPSQRGRLDEQYF.

The rearrangement joins TRBV3-1 to TRBJ1-1, with unresolved D. The germline gives CDR1 LGHDT, CDR2 YNNKEL (reference sequence). V lost 0 bases and J 2 bases, leaving 10 bases between the germline ends. This CDR3 has 15 amino acids. CDR3 sequence: CASSQDSGLNTEAFF. Here the CDR3 DNA reads TGTGCCAGCAGCCAAGATTCGGGTCTCAACACTGAAGCTTTCTTT.

This clonotype was seen many times. V gene TRBV5-1 combines with J gene TRBJ1-2; 7 bases match TRBD1. Germline V CDR1 and CDR2: SGHRS, YFSETQ. The CDR3 length is 13 residues. V dropped 5 bases and J dropped 4; count of bases not matched to a gene: 5. CDR3 bases: TGCGCCAGCAGTTACCGGGACAGCTATGGCTACACCTTC. Translation gives CASSYRDSYGYTF.

The chain carries TRBV13 and TRBJ1-1; D unclear. The CDR3 length is 13 residues. V dropped 5 bases and J dropped 2 bases, with 9 bases sitting between them. Germline V lookup: CDR1 PRHDT, CDR2 FYEKMQ (reference sequence). The CDR3 protein is CASSHGLNTEAFF. Here the CDR3 DNA reads TGTGCCAGCAGCCATGGATTAAACACTGAAGCTTTCTTT.

This clonotype was seen at least ten times. The V call is TRBV7-9, the J call TRBJ1-2, with 8 nucleotides matching TRBD1. V dropped 6 bases and J dropped 5; count of bases not matched to a gene: 5. The CDR3 consists of 13 residues. Germline CDR1 SEHNR, CDR2 FQNEAQ (reference sequence). CDR3 coding DNA: TGTGCCAGCAGTACCGGACAGGGTTATGGCTACACCTTC. It encodes CASSTGQGYGYTF.

This clonotype came up a few times. This chain links TRBV10-3 with TRBJ1-1, with 8 positions matching TRBD1. The junction had 9 bases not matched to a gene; V was cut back by 2 bases and J by 7 bases. CDR1 ENHRY and CDR2 SYGVKD come from the germline V gene. This CDR3 has 15 amino acids. The DNA of the CDR3 is TGTGCCATCAGTGAGACGGGGACAGGTTCTGATGAAGCTTTCTTT. This gives the protein CAISETGTGSDEAFF.

Sample share makes this clonotype medium-sized (0.01 to 0.1%). This CDR3 reads CASRGTSGEVNDNEQFF. The CDR3 DNA reads as TGTGCCAGCAGAGGGACTAGCGGGGAGGTTAATGACAATGAGCAGTTCTTC. This chain connects TRBV6-4 to TRBJ2-1, with TRBD2 matching 13 bases. The V gene's germline CDR1 is MRHNA and CDR2 SNTAGT. The CDR3 is 17 residues long. The junction had 10 bases not matched to a gene; V was cut back by 6 bases and J by 5 bases.

This sequence joins TRBV29-1 and TRBJ2-4, with 7 nucleotides matching TRBD1. The CDR3 runs to 18 residues. The germline V gene encodes CDR1 SQVTM and CDR2 ANQGSEA. V trimming: 5 bases; J trimming: 0 bases; junction bases outside the gene matches: 16. The CDR3 spells CSVSSGTEGPLAKNIQYF. The CDR3 nucleotides are TGCAGCGTTTCCTCCGGGACAGAAGGGCCTCTAGCCAAAAACATTCAGTACTTC.

This clonotype was counted between two and nine times. The chain combines TRBV12-3 or TRBV12-4 with TRBJ2-2; TRBD2 might be the D (6 bases). The ends were cut back, 5 bases at V and 4 bases at J, with 11 bases in the middle. The CDR3 runs 14 residues. The CDR3 nucleotides read TGTGCCAGCAGTACGGAGGGCCTCACCGGGGAGCTGTTTTTT. It is translated as CASSTEGLTGELFF.